The 14 T cell receptor beta chains given below trace back to one sample, sequenced in a study of regulatory dendritic cells for organ transplantation (dated by TCRdb to about 2017). Antigens of these TCRs are unknown. Sorted T cell subsets were CFSE-labeled and co-cultured for roughly five days with allogeneic regulatory or mature dendritic cells at a 1:10 DC:T ratio. The library was generated by the immunoSEQ multiplex PCR assay. TCRdb obtained this table from immuneACCESS and retained in-frame rearrangements with V and J assigned. These tables miss some clones; where compared with another copy, unresolved V genes account for less than half of the shortfall, and the remainder is unexplained. The sample table shows 12,000 or so clones, and 60% to 80% are seen once. Around 0.63% of the sample is in the top ten clones. The sample taken for sequencing was naive CD4+ T cells from blood cultured with regulatory dendritic cells. This specimen's cell subset or site label, interpreted: CD45RA+ naive T cells. The receptors stem from a human donor in good health.

This clone was observed a few times. The chain is built from TRBV5-1 and TRBJ2-1; tentatively, D is TRBD2 (7 bases). CDR3 size: 19 residues. V dropped 0 bases and J dropped 1 base, with 20 bases sitting between them. The germline V gene has CDR1 SGHRS and CDR2 YFSETQ. The CDR3 is CASSLGGGALFWSYNEQFF. CDR3 sequence (DNA): TGCGCCAGCAGCTTGGGTGGGGGGGCGCTTTTCTGGTCCTACAATGAGCAGTTCTTC.

This clone showed up just a few times. V gene TRBV6-5 combines with J gene TRBJ1-1; 8 bases match TRBD1. This CDR3 contains 14 residues. Trimming cost V 4 bases and J 1 base; bases outside gene matches: 2. Germline values: CDR1 MNHEY, CDR2 SVGAGI. The CDR3 region is CASSWTGSNTEAFF. The CDR3 nucleotides read TGTGCCAGCAGTTGGACAGGGTCGAACACTGAAGCTTTCTTT.

The chain joins TRBV6-1 to TRBJ2-1, with 12 bases fitting TRBD2. V lost 7 bases, J lost 5 bases, and 6 bases stayed unmatched. This CDR3 is built from 15 residues. Germline assignment: CDR1 MNHNS and CDR2 SASEGT. The CDR3 spells CASIETSGGNNEQFF. In nucleotides, the CDR3 is TGTGCCAGCATCGAGACTAGCGGGGGAAACAATGAGCAGTTCTTC.

The CDR3, as DNA: TGCGCCAGCAGCCCACAGGGGGCCACCCCAGACACCATATATTTT. It translates to CASSPQGATPDTIYF. The chain recombines TRBV5-1 with TRBJ1-3; 9 bases are a match to TRBD1. There are 15 residues in the CDR3. Germline V gene data show CDR1 as SGHRS and CDR2 as YFSETQ. The J segment lost 8 bases and the V segment lost 4 bases, leaving 10 bases of the junction unmatched.

CDR3 loop: CASSVAPSGGRAYNEQFF. The CDR3 bases are TGTGCCAGCAGCGTAGCCCCTAGCGGGGGGCGAGCCTACAATGAGCAGTTCTTC. The rearrangement joins TRBV9 to TRBJ2-1; TRBD2 agrees at 11 bases. Trimming took 0 bases from V and 2 from J; bases not matched to a gene: 7. The CDR3 has 18 residues. CDR1 and CDR2 from the germline V gene are SGDLS and YYNGEE.

V is TRBV7-8 and J is TRBJ2-1, with 9 bases aligning to TRBD2. CDR1 is SGHVS and CDR2 is FQNEAQ in the germline V gene. The CDR3 runs to 17 residues. The V gene end was trimmed by 6 bases and the J gene end by 4 bases; junction bases not matched to a gene: 13. CDR3 loop: CASRPGSGGSGYNEQFF. DNA of the CDR3: TGTGCCAGCAGGCCTGGTAGCGGGGGTTCAGGGTACAATGAGCAGTTCTTC.

This rearrangement joins TRBV7-2 to TRBJ2-3; 10 positions match TRBD2. J was trimmed by 2 bases and V by 5 bases; bases with no gene match: 7. The germline V gene encodes CDR1 SGHTA and CDR2 FQGNSA. The CDR3 runs to 16 residues. The DNA of the CDR3 is TGTGCCAGCAGCCGTTATAGCGGGGGGAACACAGATACGCAGTATTTT. Amino acid sequence: CASSRYSGGNTDTQYF.

The V and J genes are TRBV27 and TRBJ2-7, with TRBD2 as a possible D gene (6 bases). Germline V gene sequence: CDR1 MNHEY, CDR2 SMNVEV (reference sequence). The CDR3 covers 14 residues. Deletions cut 6 bases from V and 3 bases from J, with 15 bases between. The CDR3 coding sequence is TGTGCCAGCAGGTCCCCCCCGGGGGACTACGAGCAGTACTTC. Its translation: CASRSPPGDYEQYF.

The CDR3 is CASSVWTGDGYTF. In DNA form, the CDR3 reads TGTGCCAGCAGTGTATGGACGGGAGATGGCTACACCTTC. The chain recombines TRBV6-1 with TRBJ1-2; D uncertain. Trimming left V 4 bases short and J 6 bases short, with 12 bases between. The CDR3 consists of 13 residues. CDR1 and CDR2 from the germline V gene are MNHNS and SASEGT.

CDR3 coding DNA: TGTGCCAGCAGTGAATCATGGGGACTTAATGAAAAACTGTTTTTT. Its translation: CASSESWGLNEKLFF. The V call is TRBV25-1, the J call TRBJ1-4; TRBD1 is a possible D gene (5 bases). The germline V gene has CDR1 MGHDK and CDR2 SYGVNS. The CDR3 has 15 residues. The V end lost 1 base, the J end lost 4 bases, and 10 bases lay between the germline ends.

This chain links TRBV7-2 with TRBJ1-2; TRBD1 matches 7 bases. The CDR3 is 16 residues long. Germline V gene lookup returns CDR1 SGHTA and CDR2 FQGNSA. The V segment lost 0 bases and the J segment 2 bases; nucleotides outside the gene matches: 6. The CDR3 sequence: CASSLARQGENYGYTF. The CDR3 coding sequence is TGTGCCAGCAGCTTAGCCCGACAGGGCGAAAACTATGGCTACACCTTC.

The chain uses TRBV6-1 and TRBJ2-3; D ambiguous. The CDR3 contains 14 residues. Germline loops: CDR1 MNHNS, CDR2 SASEGT. Trimming left V 3 bases short and J 6 bases short, with 13 bases between. The CDR3 nucleotides are TGTGCCAGCAGTGAGGCTAGTGCTTTGGATACGCAGTATTTT. It is translated as CASSEASALDTQYF.

CDR3 loop: CASSASTSGYQETQYF. CDR3 sequence (DNA): TGTGCCAGCAGCGCCTCGACTAGCGGGTACCAAGAGACCCAGTACTTC. The genes are TRBV7-9 and TRBJ2-5, with 10 bases identical to TRBD2. Germline trimming cut 5 bases from V and 0 bases from J; bases unmatched to any gene: 6. Germline V gene lookup returns CDR1 SEHNR and CDR2 FQNEAQ (reference sequence). The CDR3 runs 16 residues.

The genes are TRBV2 and TRBJ2-3; possible D gene TRBD1, 6 bases. Germline lookup yields CDR1 SNHLY and CDR2 FYNNEI. V lost 6 bases and J lost 1, with 14 bases in between. This CDR3 contains 15 residues. The CDR3 DNA sequence: TGTGCCAGCAGGGAACAGGGTTTCGGCACAGATACGCAGTATTTT. It is translated as CASREQGFGTDTQYF.